This entry features one T cell receptor beta chain sequence. The data originate from a study of blood T cell repertoires in COVID-19. Study information: Collection of acute and convalescent COVID-19 samples took place in the United States, Italy and Spain. Sources were T cells, B-cell-depleted T cells, or PBMCs; the material itself was cDNA or gDNA.

Authors' processing steps: By means of reference gene primer amplification, nucleated cell counts were estimated. Sequencing used immunoSEQ multiplex PCR; TCRdb keeps in-frame clones, though not all of them. The V and J calls and clone size were taken over from that table, and D and trimming were inferred from the DNA. Of approximately 50,000 clones listed, around 86% are singletons. The origin of this receptor is a human donor in a cohort sampled during active COVID-19. What was sequenced was peripheral blood.

In DNA form, the CDR3 reads TGTGCCAGCAGTACCGACAGAATTAACTATGGCTACACCTTC. This codes for CASSTDRINYGYTF. The chain joins TRBV2 to TRBJ1-2; tentative D call: TRBD1 (5 bases). Trimming pared 5 bases from V and 1 base from J, leaving 11 bases between. The CDR3 is made up of 14 amino acids. CDR1 and CDR2 (germline): SNHLY, FYNNEI.